The present T cell receptor beta chain was sequenced within a study of T cell responses to AZD1222 COVID-19 vaccine. The repertoire was sequenced with immunoSEQ multiplex PCR; TCRdb's copy has only in-frame clones and lacks some. The sample consists of about 150,000 clones, nearly 90% of them appearing once. This clone occurred a few times. The antigen is not known. Trimming cost V 4 bases and J 0 bases, with 16 bases left between them. Looked up from germline, CDR1 is SGHVS and CDR2 is FNYEAQ. CDR3 length: 17 amino acids. General study findings and limits: Two AZD1222 doses significantly raised spike-specific TCR breadth and depth over controls. Donors were mostly white British, more females; clonal diversity possibly underestimated. Every sample of the repertoires postdated the peak T cell response. The study found vaccine-associated CD4 TCRs spanning spike, dominant at 160-218 and 743-854.

The chain carries TRBV7-6 and TRBJ2-1; perhaps TRBD1 as D (6 bases). The receptor comes from an adult in good health. The specimen comprised peripheral blood, sampled on day 0 of AZD1222 vaccination. The CDR3 nucleotides are TGTGCCAGCAGCTCAGGACAGCGTGGGAGCTCCTACAATGAGCAGTTCTTC. This translates into CASSSGQRGSSYNEQFF. The full variable domain, completed using reference TRBV7-6 and TRBJ2-1, is GAGVSQSPRYKVTKRGQDVALRCDPISGHVSLYWYRQALGQGPEFLTYFNYEAQQDKSGLPNDRFSAERPEGSISTLTIQRTEQRDSAMYRCASSSGQRGSSYNEQFFGPGTRLTVL.